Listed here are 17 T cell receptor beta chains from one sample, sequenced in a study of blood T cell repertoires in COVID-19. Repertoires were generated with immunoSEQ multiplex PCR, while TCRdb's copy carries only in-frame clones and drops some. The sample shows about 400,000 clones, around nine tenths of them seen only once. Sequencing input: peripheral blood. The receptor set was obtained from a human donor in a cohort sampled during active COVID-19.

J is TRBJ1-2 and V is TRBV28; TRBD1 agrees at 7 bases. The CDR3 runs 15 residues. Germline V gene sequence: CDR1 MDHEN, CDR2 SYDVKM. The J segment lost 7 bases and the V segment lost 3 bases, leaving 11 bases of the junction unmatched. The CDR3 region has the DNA TGTGCCAGCAGTTTTACGGACAGGCGCTCAAGTGGCTACACCTTC. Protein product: CASSFTDRRSSGYTF.

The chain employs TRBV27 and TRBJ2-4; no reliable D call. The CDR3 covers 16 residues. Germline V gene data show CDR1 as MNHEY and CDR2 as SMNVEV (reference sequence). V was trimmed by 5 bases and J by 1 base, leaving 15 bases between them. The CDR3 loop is CASSTGSTRAKNIQYF. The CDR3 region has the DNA TGTGCCAGCAGTACCGGGTCTACTCGGGCCAAAAACATTCAGTACTTC.

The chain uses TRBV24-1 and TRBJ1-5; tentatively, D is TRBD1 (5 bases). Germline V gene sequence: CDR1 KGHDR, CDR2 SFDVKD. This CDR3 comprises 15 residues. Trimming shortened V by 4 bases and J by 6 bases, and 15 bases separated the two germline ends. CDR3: CATSEGEWGTQPQHF. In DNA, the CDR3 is TGTGCCACCAGTGAGGGTGAGTGGGGCACTCAGCCCCAGCATTTT.

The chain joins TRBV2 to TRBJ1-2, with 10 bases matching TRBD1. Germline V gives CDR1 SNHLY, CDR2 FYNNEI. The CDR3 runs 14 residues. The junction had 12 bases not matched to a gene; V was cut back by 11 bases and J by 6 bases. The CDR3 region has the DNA TGTGCCGTCCTCCGGGACAGGGGTCCCGATGGCTACACCTTC. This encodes CAVLRDRGPDGYTF.

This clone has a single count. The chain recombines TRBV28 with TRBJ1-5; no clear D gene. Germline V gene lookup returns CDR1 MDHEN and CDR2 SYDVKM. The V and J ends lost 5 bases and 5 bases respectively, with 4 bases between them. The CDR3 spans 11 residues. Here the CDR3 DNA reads TGTGCCAGCAGTCCAGATCAGCCCCAGCATTTT. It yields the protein CASSPDQPQHF.

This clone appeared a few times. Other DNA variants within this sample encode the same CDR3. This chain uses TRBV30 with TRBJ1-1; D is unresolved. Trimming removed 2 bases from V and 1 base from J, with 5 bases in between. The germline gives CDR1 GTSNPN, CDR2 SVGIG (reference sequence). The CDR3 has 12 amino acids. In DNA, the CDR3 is TGTGCCTGGAGTCTCGGGAACACTGAAGCTTTCTTT. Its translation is CAWSLGNTEAFF. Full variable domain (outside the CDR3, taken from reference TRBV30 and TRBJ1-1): SQTIHQWPATLVQPVGSPLSLECTVEGTSNPNLYWYRQAAGRGLQLLFYSVGIGQISSEVPQNLSASRPQDRQFILSSKKLLLSDSGFYLCAWSLGNTEAFFGQGTRLTVV.

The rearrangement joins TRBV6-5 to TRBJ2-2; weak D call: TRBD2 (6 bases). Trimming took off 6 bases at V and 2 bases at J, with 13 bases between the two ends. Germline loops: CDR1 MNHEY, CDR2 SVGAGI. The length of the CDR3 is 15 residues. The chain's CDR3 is CASSPLAFNTGELFF. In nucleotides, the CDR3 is TGTGCCAGCAGCCCCCTAGCGTTTAACACCGGGGAGCTGTTTTTT.

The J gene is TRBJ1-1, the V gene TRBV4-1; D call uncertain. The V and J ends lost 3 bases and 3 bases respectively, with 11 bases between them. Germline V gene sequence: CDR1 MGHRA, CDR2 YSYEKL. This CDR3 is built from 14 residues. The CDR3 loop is CASSQGRGDTEAFF. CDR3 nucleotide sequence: TGCGCCAGCAGCCAGGGGAGAGGAGACACTGAAGCTTTCTTT.

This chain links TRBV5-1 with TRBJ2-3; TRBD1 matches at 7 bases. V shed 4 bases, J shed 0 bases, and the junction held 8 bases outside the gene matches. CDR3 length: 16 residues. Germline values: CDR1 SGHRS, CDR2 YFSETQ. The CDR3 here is CASSPRTGSSTDTQYF. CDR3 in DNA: TGCGCCAGCAGCCCGAGGACAGGTTCTAGCACAGATACGCAGTATTTT.

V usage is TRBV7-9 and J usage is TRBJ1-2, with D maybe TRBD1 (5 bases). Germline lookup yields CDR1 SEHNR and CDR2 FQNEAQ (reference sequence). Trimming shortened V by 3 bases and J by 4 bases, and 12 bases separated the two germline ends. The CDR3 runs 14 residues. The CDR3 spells CASSLSQGIYGYTF. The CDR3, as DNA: TGTGCCAGCAGCTTGTCCCAGGGTATCTATGGCTACACCTTC.

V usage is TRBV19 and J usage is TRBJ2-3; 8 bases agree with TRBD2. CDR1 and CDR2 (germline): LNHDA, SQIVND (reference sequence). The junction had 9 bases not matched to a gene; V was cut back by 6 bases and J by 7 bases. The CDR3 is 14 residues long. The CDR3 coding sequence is TGTGCCAGTAGCCTGACTAGCGCTCTAAATACGCAGTATTTT. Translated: CASSLTSALNTQYF. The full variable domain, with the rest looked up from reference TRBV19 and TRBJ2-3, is DGGITQSPKYLFRKEGQNVTLSCEQNLNHDAMYWYRQDPGQGLRLIYYSQIVNDFQKGDIAEGYSVSREKKESFPLTVTSAQKNPTAFYLCASSLTSALNTQYFGPGTRLTVL.

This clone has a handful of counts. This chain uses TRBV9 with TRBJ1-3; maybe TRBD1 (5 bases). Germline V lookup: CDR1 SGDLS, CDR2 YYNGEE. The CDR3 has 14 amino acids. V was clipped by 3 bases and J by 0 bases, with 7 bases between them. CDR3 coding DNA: TGTGCCAGCAGCGGCGACAGCTCTGGAAACACCATATATTTT. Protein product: CASSGDSSGNTIYF.

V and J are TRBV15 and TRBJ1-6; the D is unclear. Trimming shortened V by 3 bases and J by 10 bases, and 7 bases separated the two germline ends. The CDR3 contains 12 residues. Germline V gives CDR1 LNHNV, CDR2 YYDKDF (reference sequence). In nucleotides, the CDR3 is TGTGCCACCAGCAGGGGGAGGTCACCCCTCCACTTT. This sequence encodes CATSRGRSPLHF. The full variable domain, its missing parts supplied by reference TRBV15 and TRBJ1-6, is DAMVIQNPRYQVTQFGKPVTLSCSQTLNHNVMYWYQQKSSQAPKLLFHYYDKDFNNEADTPDNFQSRRPNTSFCFLDIRSPGLGDTAMYLCATSRGRSPLHFGNGTRLTVT.

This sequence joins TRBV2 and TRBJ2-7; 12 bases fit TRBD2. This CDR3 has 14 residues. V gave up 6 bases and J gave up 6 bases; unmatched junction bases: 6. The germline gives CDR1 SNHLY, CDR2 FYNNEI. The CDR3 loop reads CASRGELAGGEQYF. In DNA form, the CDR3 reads TGTGCCAGCAGGGGAGAACTAGCGGGAGGCGAGCAGTACTTC.

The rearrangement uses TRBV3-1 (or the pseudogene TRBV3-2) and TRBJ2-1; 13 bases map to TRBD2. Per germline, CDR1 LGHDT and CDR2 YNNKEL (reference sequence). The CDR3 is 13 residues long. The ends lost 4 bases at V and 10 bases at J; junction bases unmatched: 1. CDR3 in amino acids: CASSPLAGGEQFF. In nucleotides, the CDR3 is TGTGCCAGCAGCCCACTAGCGGGAGGGGAGCAGTTCTTC.

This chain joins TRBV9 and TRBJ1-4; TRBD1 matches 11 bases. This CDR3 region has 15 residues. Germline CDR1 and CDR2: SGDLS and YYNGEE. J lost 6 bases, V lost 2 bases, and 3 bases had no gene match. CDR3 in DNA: TGTGCCAGCAGCGTGGGGACAGGGGGACATGAAAAACTGTTTTTT. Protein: CASSVGTGGHEKLFF.

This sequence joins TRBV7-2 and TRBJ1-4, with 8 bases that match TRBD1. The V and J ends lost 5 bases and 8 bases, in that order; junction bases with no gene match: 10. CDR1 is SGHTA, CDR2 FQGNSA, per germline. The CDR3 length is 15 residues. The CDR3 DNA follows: TGTGCCAGCAGCCAGACAGGGGAGCGAAGGGAAAAACTGTTTTTT. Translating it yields CASSQTGERREKLFF.